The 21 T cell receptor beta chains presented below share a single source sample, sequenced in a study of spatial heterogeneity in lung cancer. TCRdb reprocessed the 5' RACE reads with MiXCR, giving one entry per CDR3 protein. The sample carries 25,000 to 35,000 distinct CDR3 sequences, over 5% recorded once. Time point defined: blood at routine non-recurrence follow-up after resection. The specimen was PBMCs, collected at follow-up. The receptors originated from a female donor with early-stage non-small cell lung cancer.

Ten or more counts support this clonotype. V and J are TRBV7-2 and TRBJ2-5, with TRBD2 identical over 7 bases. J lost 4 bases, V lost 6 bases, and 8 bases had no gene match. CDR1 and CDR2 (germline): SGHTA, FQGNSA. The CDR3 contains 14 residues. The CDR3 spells CASSRGLGGETQYF. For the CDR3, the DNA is TGTGCCAGCAGTCGCGGACTAGGTGGAGAGACCCAGTACTTC.

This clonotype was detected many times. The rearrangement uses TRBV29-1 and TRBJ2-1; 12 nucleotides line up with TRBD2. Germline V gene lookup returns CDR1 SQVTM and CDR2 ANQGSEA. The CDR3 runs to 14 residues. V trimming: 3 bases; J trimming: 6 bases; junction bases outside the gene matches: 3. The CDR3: CSVDKTSGSNEQFF. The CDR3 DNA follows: TGCAGCGTTGATAAGACTAGCGGGAGCAATGAGCAGTTCTTC.

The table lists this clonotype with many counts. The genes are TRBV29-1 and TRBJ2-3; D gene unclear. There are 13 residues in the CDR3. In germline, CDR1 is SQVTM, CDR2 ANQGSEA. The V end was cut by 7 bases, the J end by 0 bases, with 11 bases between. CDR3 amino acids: CSGDLESTDTQYF. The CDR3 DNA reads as TGCAGCGGGGATCTTGAGAGCACAGATACGCAGTATTTT.

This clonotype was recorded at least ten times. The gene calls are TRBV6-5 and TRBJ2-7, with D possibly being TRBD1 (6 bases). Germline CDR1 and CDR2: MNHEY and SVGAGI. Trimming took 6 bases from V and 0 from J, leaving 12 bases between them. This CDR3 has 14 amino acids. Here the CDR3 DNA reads TGTGCCAGCAGCAAACAACAGGGCTCCTACGAGCAGTACTTC. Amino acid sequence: CASSKQQGSYEQYF.

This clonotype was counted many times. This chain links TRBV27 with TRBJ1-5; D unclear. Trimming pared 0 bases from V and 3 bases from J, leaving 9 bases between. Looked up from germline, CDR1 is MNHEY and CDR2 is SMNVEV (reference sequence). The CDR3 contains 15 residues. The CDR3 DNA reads TGTGCCAGCAGTTTATCAAGAACCCCCAATCAGCCCCAGCATTTT. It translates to CASSLSRTPNQPQHF.

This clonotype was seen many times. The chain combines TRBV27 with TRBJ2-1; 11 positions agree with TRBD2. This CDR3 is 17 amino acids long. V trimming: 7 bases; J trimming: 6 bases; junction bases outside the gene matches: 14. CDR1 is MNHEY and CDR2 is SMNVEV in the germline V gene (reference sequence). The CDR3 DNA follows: TGTGCCAGCATGCCTGGTATAGCGGGGGGGCGAGGCAATGAGCAGTTCTTC. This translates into CASMPGIAGGRGNEQFF.

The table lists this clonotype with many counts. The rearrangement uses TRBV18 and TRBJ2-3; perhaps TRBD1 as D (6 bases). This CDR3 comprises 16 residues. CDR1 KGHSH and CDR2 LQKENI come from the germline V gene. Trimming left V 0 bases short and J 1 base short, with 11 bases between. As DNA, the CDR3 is TGTGCCAGCTCACCACCGAACAGGGACCGCACAGATACGCAGTATTTT. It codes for CASSPPNRDRTDTQYF. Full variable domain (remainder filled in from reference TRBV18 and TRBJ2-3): NAGVMQNPRHLVRRRGQEARLRCSPMKGHSHVYWYRQLPEEGLKFMVYLQKENIIDESGMPKERFSAEFPKEGPSILRIQQVVRGDSAAYFCASSPPNRDRTDTQYFGPGTRLTVL.

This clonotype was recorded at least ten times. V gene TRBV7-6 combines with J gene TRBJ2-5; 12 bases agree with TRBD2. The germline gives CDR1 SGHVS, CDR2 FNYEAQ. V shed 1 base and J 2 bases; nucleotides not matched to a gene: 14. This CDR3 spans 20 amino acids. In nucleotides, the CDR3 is TGTGCCAGCAGCTTAGGCTTCCGACTAGCGGGGGATCCAAAACAAGAGACCCAGTACTTC. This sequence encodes CASSLGFRLAGDPKQETQYF.

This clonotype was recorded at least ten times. CDR3 nucleotide sequence: TGCGCCAGCAGACCCGGGACAGGCAATTCACCCCTCCACTTT. This codes for CASRPGTGNSPLHF. The rearrangement links TRBV5-1 to TRBJ1-6; TRBD1 aligns across 8 bases. The length of the CDR3 is 14 residues. The trim removed 5 bases at V and 7 bases at J, leaving 5 bases unmatched. Germline V gene data show CDR1 as SGHRS and CDR2 as YFSETQ.

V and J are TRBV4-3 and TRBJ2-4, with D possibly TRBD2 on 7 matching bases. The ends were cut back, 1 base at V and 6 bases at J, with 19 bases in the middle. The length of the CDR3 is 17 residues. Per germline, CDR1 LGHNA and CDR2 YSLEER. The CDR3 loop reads CASSQGDIGGIGNIQYF. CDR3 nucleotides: TGCGCCAGCAGCCAAGGGGACATCGGGGGGATTGGAAACATTCAGTACTTC.

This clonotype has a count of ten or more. Written as DNA, the CDR3 is TGTGCCAGCAGGGGTACCGGGACGGCGTACCAAGAGACCCAGTACTTC. It codes for CASRGTGTAYQETQYF. The V and J genes are TRBV28 and TRBJ2-5; D is possibly TRBD1 or TRBD2 (5 bases each). The length of the CDR3 is 16 residues. Germline CDR1 MDHEN, CDR2 SYDVKM. V was shortened by 6 bases and J by 0 bases, with 17 bases between the two germline ends.

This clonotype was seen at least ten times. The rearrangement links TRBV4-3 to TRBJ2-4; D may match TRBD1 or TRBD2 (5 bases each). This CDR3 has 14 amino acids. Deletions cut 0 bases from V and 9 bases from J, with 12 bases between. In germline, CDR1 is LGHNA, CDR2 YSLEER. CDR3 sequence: CASSQEVGATIQYF. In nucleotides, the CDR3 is TGCGCCAGCAGCCAAGAGGTCGGGGCAACCATTCAGTACTTC.

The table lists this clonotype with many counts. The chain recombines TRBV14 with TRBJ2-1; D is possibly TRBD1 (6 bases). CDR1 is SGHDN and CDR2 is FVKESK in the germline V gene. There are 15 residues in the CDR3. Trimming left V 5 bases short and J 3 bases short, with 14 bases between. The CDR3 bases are TGTGCCAGCAGCAGGACAGACCAATACTACAATGAGCAGTTCTTC. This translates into CASSRTDQYYNEQFF.

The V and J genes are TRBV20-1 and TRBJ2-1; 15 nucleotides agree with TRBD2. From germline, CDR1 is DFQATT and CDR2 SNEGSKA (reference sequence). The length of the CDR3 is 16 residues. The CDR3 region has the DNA TGCAGCGCAGGGACTAGCGGGGGGAGCTCCTACAATGAGCAGTTCTTC. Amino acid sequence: CSAGTSGGSSYNEQFF.

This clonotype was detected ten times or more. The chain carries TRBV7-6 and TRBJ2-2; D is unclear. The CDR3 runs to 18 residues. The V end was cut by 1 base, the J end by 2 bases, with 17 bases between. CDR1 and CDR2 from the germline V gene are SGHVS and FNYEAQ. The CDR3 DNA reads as TGTGCCAGCAGCTTAGACGTGGCTACCGGTTCTAACACCGGGGAGCTGTTTTTT. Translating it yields CASSLDVATGSNTGELFF.

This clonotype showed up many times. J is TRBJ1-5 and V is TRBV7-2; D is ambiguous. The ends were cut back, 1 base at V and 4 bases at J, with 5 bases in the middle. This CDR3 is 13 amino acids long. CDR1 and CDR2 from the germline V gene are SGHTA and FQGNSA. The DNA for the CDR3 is TGTGCCAGCAGCTTAGGGGAGAATCAGCCCCAGCATTTT. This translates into CASSLGENQPQHF.

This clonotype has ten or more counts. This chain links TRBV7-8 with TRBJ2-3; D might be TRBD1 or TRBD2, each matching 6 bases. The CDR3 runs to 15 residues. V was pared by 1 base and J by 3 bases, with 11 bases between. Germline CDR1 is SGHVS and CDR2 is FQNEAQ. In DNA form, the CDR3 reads TGTGCCAGCAGCTTAGACGGGGGCGGAACAGATACGCAGTATTTT. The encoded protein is CASSLDGGGTDTQYF.

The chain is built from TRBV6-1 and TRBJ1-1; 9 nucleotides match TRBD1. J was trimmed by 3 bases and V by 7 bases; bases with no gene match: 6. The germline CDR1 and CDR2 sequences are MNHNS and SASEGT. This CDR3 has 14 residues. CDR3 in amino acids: CASTHDRGDTEAFF. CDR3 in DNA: TGTGCCAGCACCCACGACAGGGGGGACACTGAAGCTTTCTTT.

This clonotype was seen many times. CDR3: CATSRDRGHNSPLHF. The CDR3 region has the DNA TGTGCCACCAGCAGAGACAGGGGGCATAATTCACCCCTCCACTTT. J is TRBJ1-6 and V is TRBV15; TRBD1 agrees at 8 bases. There are 15 residues in the CDR3. The junction had 0 bases not matched to a gene; V was cut back by 0 bases and J by 5 bases. Looked up from germline, CDR1 is LNHNV and CDR2 is YYDKDF (reference sequence). The variable domain in full, completed from reference TRBV15 and TRBJ1-6, reads DAMVIQNPRYQVTQFGKPVTLSCSQTLNHNVMYWYQQKSSQAPKLLFHYYDKDFNNEADTPDNFQSRRPNTSFCFLDIRSPGLGDTAMYLCATSRDRGHNSPLHFGNGTRLTVT.

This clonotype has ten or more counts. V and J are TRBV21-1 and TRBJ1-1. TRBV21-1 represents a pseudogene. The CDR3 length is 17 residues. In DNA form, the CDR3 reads TGTGCCAGCAGCAAACCGGCGGCTTGGTGCATGAACACTGAAGCTTTCTTT. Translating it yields CASSKPAAWCMNTEAFF.

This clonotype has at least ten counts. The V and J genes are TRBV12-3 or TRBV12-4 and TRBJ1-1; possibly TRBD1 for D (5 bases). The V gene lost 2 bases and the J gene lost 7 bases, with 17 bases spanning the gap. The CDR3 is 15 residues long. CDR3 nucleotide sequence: TGTGCCAGCAGTTTACCAGGGACGGGAAGGGTTGAAGCTTTCTTT. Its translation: CASSLPGTGRVEAFF.